This T cell receptor (beta chain) was recovered during a study of blood T cell repertoires in COVID-19. Study-wide background: In each case, the material was cDNA or gDNA derived from T cells, B-cell-depleted T cells, or PBMCs.

V was pared by 4 bases and J by 7 bases, with 13 bases between. Germline V gene lookup returns CDR1 KGHDR and CDR2 SFDVKD. The CDR3 is made up of 13 amino acids. Clones were read by immunoSEQ multiplex PCR, and TCRdb kept only the in-frame ones, dropping some. In the table there are some 130,000 clones, approximately 80% of which are singletons. This chain joins TRBV24-1 and TRBJ2-7; possibly TRBD2 for D (5 bases). The sequencing sample was made of PBMCs or T cells enriched from blood (not recorded which). This receptor was identified in a woman in her fifties or sixties who had recovered from COVID-19. The DNA for the CDR3 is TGTGCCACCAGTGACCCCGGGAAGAAGGAGCAGTACTTC. This translates into CATSDPGKKEQYF.